The entry below gives a single T cell receptor beta chain sequence along with its context. Its antigen is undetermined. A junction boundary mismatches the germline segment, possibly from a read error. The entry originates in a study of cytomegalovirus exposure and HLA in healthy donors. Overall study results and limits: A previous analysis found most TCR beta V segments productive roughly 87% or roughly 30% of the time. In a later analysis, an Asian-associated ancestry cluster reportedly showed fewer N-insertions than the approximately 670-donor mean.

The CDR3 is made up of 17 amino acids. Germline V lookup: CDR1 SSHAT, CDR2 FNYEAQ (reference sequence). With 60 Vbeta and 13 Jbeta primers, the PCR was carried out. Method: immunoSEQ multiplex PCR; TCRdb's copy keeps in-frame clones and lacks some. The profile shows fewer than 250,000 clones, around 84% of them singletons. Nominally healthy donors provided the samples, though records likely missed some immune exposures. This TCR came from a woman in her late teens or twenties in good health and CMV-seronegative. The chain employs TRBV7-7 and TRBJ1-3; D is perhaps TRBD1 (5 bases). Sequencing used PBMCs. The CDR3 loop reads CASSLDLTVPYGNTIYF. Here the CDR3 DNA reads TGTGCTAGCAGCTTAGACCTGACAGTTCCCTATGGAAACACCATATATTTT.